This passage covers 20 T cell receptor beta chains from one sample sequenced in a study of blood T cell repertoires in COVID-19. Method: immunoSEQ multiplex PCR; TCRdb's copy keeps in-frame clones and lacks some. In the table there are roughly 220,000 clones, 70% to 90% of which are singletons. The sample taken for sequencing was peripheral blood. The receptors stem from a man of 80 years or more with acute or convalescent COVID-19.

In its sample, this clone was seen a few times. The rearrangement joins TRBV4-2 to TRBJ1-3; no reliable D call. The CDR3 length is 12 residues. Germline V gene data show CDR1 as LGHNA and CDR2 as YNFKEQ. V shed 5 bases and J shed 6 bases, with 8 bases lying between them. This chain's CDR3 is CASSEQANTIYF. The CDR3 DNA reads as TGTGCCAGCAGCGAGCAGGCAAACACCATATATTTT.

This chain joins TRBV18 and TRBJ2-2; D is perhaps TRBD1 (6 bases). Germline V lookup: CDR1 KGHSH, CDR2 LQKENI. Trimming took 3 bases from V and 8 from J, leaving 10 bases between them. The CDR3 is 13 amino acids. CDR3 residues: CASSPDRKGELFF. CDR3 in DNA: TGTGCCAGCTCACCGGACAGAAAAGGGGAGCTGTTTTTT.

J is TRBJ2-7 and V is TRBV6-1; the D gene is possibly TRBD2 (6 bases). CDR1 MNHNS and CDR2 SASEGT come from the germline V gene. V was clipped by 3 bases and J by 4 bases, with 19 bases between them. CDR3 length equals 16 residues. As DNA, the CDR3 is TGTGCCAGCAGTGATCAGGCGGCGGGGAGAGGGTACGAGCAGTACTTC. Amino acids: CASSDQAAGRGYEQYF.

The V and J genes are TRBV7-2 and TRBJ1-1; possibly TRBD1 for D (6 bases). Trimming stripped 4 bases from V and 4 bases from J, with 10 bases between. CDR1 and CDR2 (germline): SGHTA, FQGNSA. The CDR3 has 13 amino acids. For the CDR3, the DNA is TGTGCCAGCAGCTCCTTACAGGGCACTGAAGCTTTCTTT. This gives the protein CASSSLQGTEAFF.

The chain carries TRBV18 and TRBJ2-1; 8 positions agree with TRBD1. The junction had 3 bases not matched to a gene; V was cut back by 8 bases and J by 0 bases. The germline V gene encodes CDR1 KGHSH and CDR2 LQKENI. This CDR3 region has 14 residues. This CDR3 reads CASVDRGSYNEQFF. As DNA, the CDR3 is TGTGCCAGCGTTGACAGGGGCTCCTACAATGAGCAGTTCTTC.

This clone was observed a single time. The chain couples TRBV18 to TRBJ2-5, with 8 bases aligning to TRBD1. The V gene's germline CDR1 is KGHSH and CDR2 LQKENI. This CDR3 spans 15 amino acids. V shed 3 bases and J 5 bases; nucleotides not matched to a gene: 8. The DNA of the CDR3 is TGTGCCAGCTCACCCTCAGCGGACAGGGCGGAGACCCAGTACTTC. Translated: CASSPSADRAETQYF.

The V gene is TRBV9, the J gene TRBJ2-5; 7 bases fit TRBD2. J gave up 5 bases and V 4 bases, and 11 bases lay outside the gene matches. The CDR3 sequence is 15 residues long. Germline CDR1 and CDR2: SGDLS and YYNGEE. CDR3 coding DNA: TGTGCCAGCAGCCCTCTCGCGGGAGCTGCTGAGACCCAGTACTTC. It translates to CASSPLAGAAETQYF.

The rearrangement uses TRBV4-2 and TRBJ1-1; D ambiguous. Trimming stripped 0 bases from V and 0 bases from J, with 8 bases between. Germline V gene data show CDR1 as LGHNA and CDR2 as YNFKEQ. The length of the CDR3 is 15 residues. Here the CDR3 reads CASSQDPTVNTEAFF. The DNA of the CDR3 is TGTGCCAGCAGCCAAGATCCAACAGTGAACACTGAAGCTTTCTTT.

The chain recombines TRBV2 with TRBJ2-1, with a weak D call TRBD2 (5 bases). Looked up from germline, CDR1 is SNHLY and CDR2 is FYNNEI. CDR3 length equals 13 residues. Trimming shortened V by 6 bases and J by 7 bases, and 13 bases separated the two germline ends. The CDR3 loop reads CASSPGFRNEQFF. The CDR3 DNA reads TGTGCCAGCAGCCCGGGGTTTCGGAATGAGCAGTTCTTC.

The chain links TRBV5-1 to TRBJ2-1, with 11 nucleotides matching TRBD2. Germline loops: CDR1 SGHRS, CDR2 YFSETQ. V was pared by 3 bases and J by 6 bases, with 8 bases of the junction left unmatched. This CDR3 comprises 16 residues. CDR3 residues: CASSYTGTSGSNEQFF. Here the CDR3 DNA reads TGCGCCAGCAGCTACACCGGGACTAGCGGATCCAATGAGCAGTTCTTC. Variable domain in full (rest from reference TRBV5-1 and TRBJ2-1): KAGVTQTPRYLIKTRGQQVTLSCSPISGHRSVSWYQQTPGQGLQFLFEYFSETQRNKGNFPGRFSGRQFSNSRSEMNVSTLELGDSALYLCASSYTGTSGSNEQFFGPGTRLTVL.

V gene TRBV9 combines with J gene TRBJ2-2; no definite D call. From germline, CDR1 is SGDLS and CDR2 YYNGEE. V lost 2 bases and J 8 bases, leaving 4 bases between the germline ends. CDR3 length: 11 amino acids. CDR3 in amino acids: CASSVGGELFF. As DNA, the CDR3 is TGTGCCAGCAGCGTCGGGGGGGAGCTGTTTTTT.

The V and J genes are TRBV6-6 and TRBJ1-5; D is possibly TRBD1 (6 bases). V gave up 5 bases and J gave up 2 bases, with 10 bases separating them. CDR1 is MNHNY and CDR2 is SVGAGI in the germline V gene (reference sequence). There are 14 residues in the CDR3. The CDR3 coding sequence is TGTGCCAGCAGTAAAGGGGGTGGCAATCAGCCCCAGCATTTT. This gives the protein CASSKGGGNQPQHF.

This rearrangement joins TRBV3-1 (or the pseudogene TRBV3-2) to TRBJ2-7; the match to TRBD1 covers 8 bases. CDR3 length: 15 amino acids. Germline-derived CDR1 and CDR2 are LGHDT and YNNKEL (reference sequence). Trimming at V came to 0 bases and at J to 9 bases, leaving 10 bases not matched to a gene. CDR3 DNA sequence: TGTGCCAGCAGCCAAGATAGTGGACAGGGAAGGGCGCAGTACTTC. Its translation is CASSQDSGQGRAQYF.

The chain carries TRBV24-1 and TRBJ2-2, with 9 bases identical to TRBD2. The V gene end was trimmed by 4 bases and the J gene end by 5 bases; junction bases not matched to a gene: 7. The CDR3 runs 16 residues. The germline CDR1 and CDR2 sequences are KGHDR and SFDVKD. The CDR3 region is CATSETGTSRTGELFF. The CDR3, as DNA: TGTGCCACCAGTGAGACCGGGACTAGCAGAACCGGGGAGCTGTTTTTT.

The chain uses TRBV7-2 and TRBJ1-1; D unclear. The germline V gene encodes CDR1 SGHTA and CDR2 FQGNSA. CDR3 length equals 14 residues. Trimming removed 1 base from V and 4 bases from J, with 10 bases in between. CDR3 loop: CASSLEAVSTEAFF. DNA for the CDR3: TGTGCCAGCAGCTTAGAGGCGGTTAGCACTGAAGCTTTCTTT.

Here the CDR3 reads CASSRTSGTTDTQYF. The CDR3 region has the DNA TGTGCCAGTAGCCGGACTAGCGGGACCACAGATACGCAGTATTTT. V gene TRBV19 combines with J gene TRBJ2-3, with TRBD2 matching over 12 bases. Germline CDR1 reads LNHDA; CDR2 reads SQIVND (reference sequence). The CDR3 extends over 15 amino acids. V trimming: 6 bases; J trimming: 2 bases; junction bases outside the gene matches: 3.

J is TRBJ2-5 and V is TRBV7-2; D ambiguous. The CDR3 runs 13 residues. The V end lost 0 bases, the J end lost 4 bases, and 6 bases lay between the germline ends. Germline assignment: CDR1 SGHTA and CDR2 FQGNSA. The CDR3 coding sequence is TGTGCCAGCAGCTTAGCGGCCATAGAGACCCAGTACTTC. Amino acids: CASSLAAIETQYF.

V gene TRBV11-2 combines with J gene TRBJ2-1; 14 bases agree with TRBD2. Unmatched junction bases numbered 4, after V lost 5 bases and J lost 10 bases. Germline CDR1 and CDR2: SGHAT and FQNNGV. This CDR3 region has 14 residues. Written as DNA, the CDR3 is TGTGCCAGCAGCGGGACTAGCGGGAGTCGGGAGCAGTTCTTC. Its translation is CASSGTSGSREQFF.

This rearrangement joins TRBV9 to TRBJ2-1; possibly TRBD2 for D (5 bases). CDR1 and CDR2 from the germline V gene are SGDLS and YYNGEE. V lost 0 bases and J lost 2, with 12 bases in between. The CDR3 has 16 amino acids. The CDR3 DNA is TGTGCCAGCAGCGTAGTCGCTTTAGCGACCTACAATGAGCAGTTCTTC. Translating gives CASSVVALATYNEQFF.

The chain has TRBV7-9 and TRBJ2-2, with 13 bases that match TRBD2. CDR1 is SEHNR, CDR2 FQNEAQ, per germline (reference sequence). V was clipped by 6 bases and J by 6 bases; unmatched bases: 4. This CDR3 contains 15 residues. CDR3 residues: CASRPLAGGPGELFF. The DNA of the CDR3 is TGTGCCAGCAGACCACTAGCGGGAGGGCCCGGGGAGCTGTTTTTT.